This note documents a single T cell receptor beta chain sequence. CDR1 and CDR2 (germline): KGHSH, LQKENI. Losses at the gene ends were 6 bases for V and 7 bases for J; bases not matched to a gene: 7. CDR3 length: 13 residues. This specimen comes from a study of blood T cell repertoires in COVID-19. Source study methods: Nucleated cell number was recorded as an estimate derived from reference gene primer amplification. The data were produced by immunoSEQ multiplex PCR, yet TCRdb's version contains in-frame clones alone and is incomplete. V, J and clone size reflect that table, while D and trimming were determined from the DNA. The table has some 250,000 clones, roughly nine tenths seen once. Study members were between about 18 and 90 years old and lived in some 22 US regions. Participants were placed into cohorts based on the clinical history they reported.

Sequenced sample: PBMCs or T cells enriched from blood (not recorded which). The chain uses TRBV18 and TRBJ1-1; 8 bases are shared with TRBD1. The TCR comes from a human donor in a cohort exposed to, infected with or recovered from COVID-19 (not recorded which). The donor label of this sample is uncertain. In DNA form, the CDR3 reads TGTGCCAGCTCGCCCGGACAGGGCTATGAAGCTTTCTTT. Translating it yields CASSPGQGYEAFF.